The present TCR beta chain was sequenced within a study of control samples from healthy donors and cancer patients. In its sample, this clone was seen a few times. Generated by immunoSEQ multiplex PCR, the TCRdb table keeps only in-frame clones and is missing some. Among tens of thousands of clones listed, roughly 94% were seen once. CDR1 is MNHNY, CDR2 SVGAGI, per germline (reference sequence). The V and J ends lost 7 bases and 1 base respectively, with 10 bases between them. This CDR3 contains 13 residues. Sequencing used blood. V usage is TRBV6-6 and J usage is TRBJ1-1, with D perhaps TRBD1 (6 bases). This TCR derives from a man aged 55-75 years in good health. The CDR3 DNA reads TGTGCCAGCAACTGGGGGCCGAACACTGAAGCTTTCTTT. This translates into CASNWGPNTEAFF.